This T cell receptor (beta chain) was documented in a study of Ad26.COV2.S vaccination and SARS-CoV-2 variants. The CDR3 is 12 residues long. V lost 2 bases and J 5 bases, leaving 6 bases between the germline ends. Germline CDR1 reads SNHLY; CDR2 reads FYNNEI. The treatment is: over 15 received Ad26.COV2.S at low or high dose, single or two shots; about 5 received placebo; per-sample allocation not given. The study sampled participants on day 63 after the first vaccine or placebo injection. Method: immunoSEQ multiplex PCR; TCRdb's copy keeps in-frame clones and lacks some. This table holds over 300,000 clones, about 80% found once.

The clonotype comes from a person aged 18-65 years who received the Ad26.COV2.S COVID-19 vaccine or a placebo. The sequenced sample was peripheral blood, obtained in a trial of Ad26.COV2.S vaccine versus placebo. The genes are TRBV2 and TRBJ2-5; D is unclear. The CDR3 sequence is CASSENAETQYF. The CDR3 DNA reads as TGTGCCAGCAGTGAAAACGCCGAGACCCAGTACTTC.